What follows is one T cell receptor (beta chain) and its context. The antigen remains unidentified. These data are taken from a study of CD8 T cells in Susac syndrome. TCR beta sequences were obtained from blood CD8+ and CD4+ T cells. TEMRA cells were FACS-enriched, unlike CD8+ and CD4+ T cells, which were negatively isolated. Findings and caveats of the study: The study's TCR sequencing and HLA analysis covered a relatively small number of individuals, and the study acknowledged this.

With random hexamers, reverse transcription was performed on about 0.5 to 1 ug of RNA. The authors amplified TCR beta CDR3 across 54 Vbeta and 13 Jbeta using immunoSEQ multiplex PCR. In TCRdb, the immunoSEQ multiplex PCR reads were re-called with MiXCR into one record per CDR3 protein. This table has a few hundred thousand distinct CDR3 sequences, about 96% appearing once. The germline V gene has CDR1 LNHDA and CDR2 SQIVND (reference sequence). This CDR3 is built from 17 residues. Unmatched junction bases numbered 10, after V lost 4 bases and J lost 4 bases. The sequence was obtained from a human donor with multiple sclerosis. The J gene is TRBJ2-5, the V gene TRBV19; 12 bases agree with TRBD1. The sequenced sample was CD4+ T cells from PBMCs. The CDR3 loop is CASSRGTGGDIRETQYF. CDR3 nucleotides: TGTGCCAGTAGTAGGGGGACAGGGGGCGATATAAGAGAGACCCAGTACTTC. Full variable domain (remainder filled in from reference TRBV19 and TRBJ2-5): DGGITQSPKYLFRKEGQNVTLSCEQNLNHDAMYWYRQDPGQGLRLIYYSQIVNDFQKGDIAEGYSVSREKKESFPLTVTSAQKNPTAFYLCASSRGTGGDIRETQYFGPGTRLLVL.